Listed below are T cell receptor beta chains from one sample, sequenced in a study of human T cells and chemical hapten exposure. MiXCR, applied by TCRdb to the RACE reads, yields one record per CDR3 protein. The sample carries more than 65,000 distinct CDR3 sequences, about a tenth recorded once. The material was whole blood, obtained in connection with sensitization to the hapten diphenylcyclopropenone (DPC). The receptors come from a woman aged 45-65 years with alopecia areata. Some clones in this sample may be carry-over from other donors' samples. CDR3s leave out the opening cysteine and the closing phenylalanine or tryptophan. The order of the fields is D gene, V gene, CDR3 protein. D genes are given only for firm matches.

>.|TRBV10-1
ASSEATGSRPRLQFTEAF
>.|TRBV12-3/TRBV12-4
ASSRTVYEQF
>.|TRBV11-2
ASSLLRADTQY
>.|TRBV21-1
ASDPPGRGFGNEQF
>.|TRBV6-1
ASSEAGQVGSGANVLT
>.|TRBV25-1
ASSVRDPSLYNEQF
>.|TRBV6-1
ASSQGHYSYNEQF
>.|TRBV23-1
ASSPLATNEKLF
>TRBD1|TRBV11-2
ASSSGTGPYEQY
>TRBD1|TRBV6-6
ASSLWTGSHEQY
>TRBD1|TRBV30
AWSAPRDRVTYEQY
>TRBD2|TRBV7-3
ASSSGGLAVDEQY
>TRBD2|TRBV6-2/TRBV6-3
ASASSGRKYTQY
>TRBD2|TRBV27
ASSRGTSGVYNEQF
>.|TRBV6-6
ASRLRGGRGTGELF
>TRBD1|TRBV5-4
ASSKGTGGYEQY
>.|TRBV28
AGSTSPGANVLT
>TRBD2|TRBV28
ASTTSGRGNSYEQY
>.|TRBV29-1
SVGQDEQF
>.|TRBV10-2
ASSESGTRNQPQH
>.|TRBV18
ASSPPTGSGNTIY
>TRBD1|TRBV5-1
ASSIGLPGQGARANVLT
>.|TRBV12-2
ASRPARVSQGWRIIQY
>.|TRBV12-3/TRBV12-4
ASSHPRTQETQY
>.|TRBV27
ASRRASNYEQY
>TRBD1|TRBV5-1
ASRRRTGPTDTQY
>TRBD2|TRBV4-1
ASSLSGTSGTLAKNIQY
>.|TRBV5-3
ARSLPGNADTQY
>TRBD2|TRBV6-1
ASSASGSRYEQY
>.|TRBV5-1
ASRKSTEAF
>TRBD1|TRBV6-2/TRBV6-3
ASSPQGVYSNQPQH
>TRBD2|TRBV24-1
ATSWGGSQETQY
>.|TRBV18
ASSPLENEAF
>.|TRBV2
ASSQRGREDQPQH
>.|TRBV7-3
ASSQTTNTGELF
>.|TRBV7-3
ASSSRPGLQQY
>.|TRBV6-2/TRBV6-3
ASRIWSGNQPQH
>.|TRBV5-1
ASSLQQGNYEQY
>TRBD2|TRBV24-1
ATSALTSGRTTDTQY
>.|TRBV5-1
ASSPIALETQY
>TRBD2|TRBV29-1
SVMRTSGSDNEQF
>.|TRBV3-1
ASSDSVELRPF
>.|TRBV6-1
ASSERVIGNTIY
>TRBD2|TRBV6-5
ASSYAGVASYEQY
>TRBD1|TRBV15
ATSRDQGGAEPQH
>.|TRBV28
ASSLWVDAYEQY
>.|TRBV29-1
SCREPGANVLT
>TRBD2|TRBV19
ASSILAGGKNIQY
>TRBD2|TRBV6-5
ASSYRTSGRRRDTQY